The rows below give T cell receptor beta chains drawn from one sample of a study of cytomegalovirus exposure and HLA in healthy donors. Profiled with immunoSEQ multiplex PCR; TCRdb holds only in-frame clones, not every one. Seen here are over 150,000 clones, around 82% observed once, and the top ten hold roughly 5.3%. Sequencing was done on a sample of PBMCs. Receptor source: a woman between 40 and 50 years old in good health and CMV-seropositive. The CDR3 runs from the conserved cysteine through the conserved F or W. The size of a clone is reported for some rows only, either as once, few or many, or as a class for expanded clones.

CDR3 length,clone size,V gene,CDR3 protein
14,-,TRBV7-2,CASSQELNTGELFF
11,once,TRBV13,CASSPGGTQYF
15,-,TRBV2,CASSEGSRGRETQYF
16,few,TRBV9,CASSVSSNPRTGELFF
16,-,TRBV5-1,CASSFFPTGATGELFF
19,-,TRBV28,CASLTPGQGTLGGANVLTF
15,-,TRBV9,CASSAGLADYNEQFF
15,-,TRBV6-5,CASRKDRSRSGELFF
18,-,TRBV19,CASSQDDGGYSGANVLTF
15,-,TRBV7-3,CASSLAGAPYNEQFF
13,once,TRBV30,CAWSGQHNQPQHF
14,once,TRBV6-5,CASRRGRGFYEQYF
15,-,TRBV7-9,CAGSSAGGNNEKLFF
12,-,TRBV28,CASLQGLGGYTF
14,once,TRBV6-1,CASSAPGQGSAAFF
15,-,TRBV6-5,CASRTTGYPSYEQYF
16,few,TRBV11-2,CASSFSPSGRDYEQYF
14,-,TRBV29-1,CSVVPSGVTDTQYF
14,-,TRBV2,CASISGRTSYEQYF
17,-,TRBV4-2,CASSHNDAGQARDEQFF
15,few,TRBV27,CASSFGTSGSYEQYF
15,-,TRBV19,CASSTTGARSYEQYF
16,-,TRBV30,CAWSPSPTSGRGELFF
16,few,TRBV19,CASKIGRQGNTGELFF
15,-,TRBV5-1,CASSFRLANTGELFF
16,-,TRBV6-6,CASSPQDRGLNTEAFF
17,-,TRBV27,CASSLVQQGPRGDTQYF
17,-,TRBV18,CASSPERGQGVKETQYF
12,-,TRBV5-6,CASSLGDYGYTF
17,-,TRBV6-4,CASSEFGKRTSYNEQFF
18,-,TRBV15,CATSRGLAGGPGNGELFF
14,-,TRBV16,CASSQYHTNTEAFF
14,-,TRBV11-2,CASTGTGGADTQYF
17,once,TRBV21-1,CASITGRDPGAGETQYF
15,few,TRBV9,CASSASFQGNQPQHF
13,-,TRBV5-1,CASALAGGYEQYF
15,-,TRBV6-1,CASSGQGATYNEQFF